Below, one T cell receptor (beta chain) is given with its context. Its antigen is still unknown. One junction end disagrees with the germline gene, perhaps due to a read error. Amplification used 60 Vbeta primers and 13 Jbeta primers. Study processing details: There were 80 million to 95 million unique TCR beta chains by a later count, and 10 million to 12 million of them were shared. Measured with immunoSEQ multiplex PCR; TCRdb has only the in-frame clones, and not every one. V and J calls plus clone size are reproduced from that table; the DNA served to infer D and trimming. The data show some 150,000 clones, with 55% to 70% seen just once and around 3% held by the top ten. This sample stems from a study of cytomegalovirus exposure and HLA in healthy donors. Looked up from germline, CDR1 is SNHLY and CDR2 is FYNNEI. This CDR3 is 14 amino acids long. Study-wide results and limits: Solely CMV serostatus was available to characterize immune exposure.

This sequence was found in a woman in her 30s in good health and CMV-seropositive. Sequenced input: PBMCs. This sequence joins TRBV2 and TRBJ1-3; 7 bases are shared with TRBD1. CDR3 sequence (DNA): TGTGCCAGCAGGGAAGACAGGGCTGGAAACACCATATATTTT. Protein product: CASREDRAGNTIYF.